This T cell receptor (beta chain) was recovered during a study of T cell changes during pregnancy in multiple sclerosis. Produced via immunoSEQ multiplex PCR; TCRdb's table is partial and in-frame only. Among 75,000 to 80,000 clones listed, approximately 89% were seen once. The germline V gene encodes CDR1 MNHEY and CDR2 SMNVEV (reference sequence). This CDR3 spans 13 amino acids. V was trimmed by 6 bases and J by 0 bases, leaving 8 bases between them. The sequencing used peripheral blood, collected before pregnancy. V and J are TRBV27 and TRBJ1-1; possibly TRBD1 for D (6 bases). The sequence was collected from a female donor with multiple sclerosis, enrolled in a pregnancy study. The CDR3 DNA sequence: TGTGCCAGCAGCAGGGACATGAACACTGAAGCTTTCTTT. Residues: CASSRDMNTEAFF.